The source of this T cell receptor (beta chain) is a study of CD8 T cells in Susac syndrome (dated by TCRdb to about 2019). Notes on the research overall: Whether CD8+ T cell activation and differentiation in Susac syndrome was antigen driven was tested using repertoire sequencing. The full study reports these points: The study acknowledged that relatively few individuals were included in the TCR sequencing and HLA analysis.

A remark on this clonotype: Its recognized antigen is unknown. No base qualities exist here, and no much larger clone lies one base off it.

RNA was extracted with the RNeasy kit and about 0.5 to 1 ug was reverse transcribed using random hexamers. The immunoSEQ multiplex PCR assay, covering 54 Vbeta and 13 Jbeta segments, was used to amplify TCR beta CDR3 regions. Bias from PCR amplification was corrected by using a synthetic template baseline for primer optimization and for computational correction. The authors' pipeline ran thus. Reads were annotated to V, D and J genes per IMGT and analyzed with immunoSEQ Analyzer, keeping only productive sequences. Clonality was calculated as one minus the Shannon entropy normalized by log2 of the number of productive unique sequences. Public and private clones were assessed among the 100 most prevalent clones of each patient and control. A clone was defined as Susac-specific if it was absent from the healthy and MS cohorts, from about 1,100 published viral clones and from other ImmuneACCESS disease sequences. The raw public data were reprocessed by TCRdb itself: fastp quality trimming at Q25, MiXCR clonotype calling, in-frame beta chains only. When rows share a CDR3 protein, they turn into one entry using the most common DNA and genes. What appears here as the V and J calls and clone size reflects TCRdb's work, not the paper's. Here the sample has more than 200,000 distinct CDR3 sequences; 93% occur a single time. In total, the top ten clones hold roughly 0.07% of the sample.

V trim: 4 bases; J trim: 3 bases; unmatched bases: 8. Including the terminal cysteine and phenylalanine, the CDR3 comprises 15 residues. Just the 45-base CDR3 DNA is kept, in frame starting at base 1. As encoded in the germline V gene, CDR1 is SGHTA while CDR2 is FQGNSA. Peripheral blood CD8+ and CD4+ T cells from healthy donors, Susac syndrome patients and multiple sclerosis patients were profiled by high-throughput TCR beta sequencing. The multiple sclerosis controls were treatment-naive patients who had stable or active relapsing-remitting disease and met the revised McDonald criteria. Bulk CD8+ and CD4+ T cells were purified by magnetic negative isolation, while CD8+ TEMRA cells were enriched using FACS. Blood was collected in EDTA tubes and processed within 24 hours, with PBMCs isolated through density gradient centrifugation. PBMCs intended for TCR sequencing were cryopreserved in liquid nitrogen and were subsequently thawed in a 37 degrees C water bath. The sorted or isolated CD4+, CD8+ and CD8+ TEMRA cells had a purity of 90% or higher.

This sequence originates from a human donor with multiple sclerosis. This receptor chain uses TRBV7-2 and TRBJ1-2; 7 bases in the middle match TRBD1. Sequencing was carried out using CD4+ T cells from PBMCs. The base sequence is TGTGCCAGCAGCTCCTCAACCGGGACAGACTATGGCTACACCTTC. This codes for CASSSSTGTDYGYTF.